A selection of T cell receptor beta chains follows, all from one sample in a study of post-analysis software for immune sequencing data. TCRdb passed the PCR reads through MiXCR, listing each CDR3 protein once. The data show some 700,000 distinct CDR3 sequences, with 55% to 60% seen just once and around 10% held by the top ten. Sequenced: blood. Receptor source: a girl aged 2 to 9 with multiple sclerosis. CDR3s include the opening cysteine and the closing phenylalanine or tryptophan. Each record gives: D gene, J gene, clone size, V gene, CDR3 DNA, CDR3 protein. A D gene is named only where the DNA matches it firmly. Size tells how often a clone was seen (once, few, many) or the class of an expanded clone, and some rows leave it out.

. TRBJ2-5 . TRBV5-1 TGCGCCAGCAGCGGGCTCAGGGTCCAAGAGACCCAGTACTTC CASSGLRVQETQYF
. TRBJ1-5 . TRBV12-3/TRBV12-4 TGTGCCAGCAGTTTATCGCACAATCAGCCCCAGCATTTT CASSLSHNQPQHF
TRBD2 TRBJ2-1 few TRBV6-2/TRBV6-3 TGTGCCAGCAGTTACATACGCGGGGGGCACAATGAGCAGTTCTTC CASSYIRGGHNEQFF
. TRBJ1-2 few TRBV3-1 TGTGCCAGCAGCCAAGTCGGTGACAATGGCTACACCTTC CASSQVGDNGYTF
. TRBJ2-1 once TRBV7-2 TGTGCCAGCAGCTTGGTGGGGCCGCCCGCTTACAGTGAGCAGTTCTTC CASSLVGPPAYSEQFF
. TRBJ2-5 once TRBV4-2 TGTGCCAGCAGCATTTATTTCGACGGAGAAGGGCCATCAGAGACCCAGTACTTC CASSIYFDGEGPSETQYF
. TRBJ1-2 . TRBV3-1 TGTGCCAGCAGCTCCTCCTCGGGACTCAGCTATGGCTACACCTTC CASSSSSGLSYGYTF
TRBD1 TRBJ2-5 . TRBV12-3/TRBV12-4 TGTGCCAGCAGTTCATACTATGGACAGGGAGCGGTGGAGACCCAGTACTTC CASSSYYGQGAVETQYF
. TRBJ2-4 few TRBV11-2 TGTGCCAGCAGCGGGCGCGGGGAATTAGCCAAAAACATTCAGTACTTC CASSGRGELAKNIQYF
TRBD2 TRBJ2-5 few TRBV2 TGTGCCAGCAGCGCTAGCGGGGGGTATGAGACCCAGTACTTC CASSASGGYETQYF
TRBD1 TRBJ2-7 few TRBV7-9 TGTGCCAGCAGCTTAACACAAGGACAGGGGAGTTACGAGCAGTACTTC CASSLTQGQGSYEQYF
. TRBJ1-4 once TRBV5-1 TGCGCCAGCAGCGTGGACGGATCAACTAATGAAAAACTGTTTTTT CASSVDGSTNEKLFF
TRBD1 TRBJ2-5 . TRBV2 TGTGCCAGCAGTGCCGGATGGACAGGGCAAGAGACCCAGTACTTC CASSAGWTGQETQYF
. TRBJ2-7 once TRBV20-1 TGCAGTGCTAGAGGTCCGAACAGGGCGGACGAGCAGTACTTC CSARGPNRADEQYF